This paragraph covers one T cell receptor (beta chain) sequence. Each CDR3 protein gets one entry after TCRdb re-called the RT-PCR reads with MiXCR. This sample yields about 500,000 distinct CDR3 sequences, of which about 15% are seen a single time; 3% to 3.5% belongs to the top ten. This CDR3 is 13 amino acids long. V gave up 10 bases and J gave up 4 bases, with 14 bases separating them. Germline assignment: CDR1 MDHEN and CDR2 SYDVKM. This record comes from a study of response to subunit inactivated influenza vaccine. The input for sequencing was CD4+ T cells sorted from PBMCs, taken less than 30 months after vaccination. The chain has TRBV28 and TRBJ1-5, with D uncertain. The clonotype comes from a man aged 45-69 years who received an inactivated influenza vaccine. CDR3 sequence reads: CATSRDKNQPQHF. In nucleotides, the CDR3 is TGTGCCACCTCCCGGGATAAAAATCAGCCCCAGCATTTT.